These 7 T cell receptor beta chains share one sample of origin, sequenced in a study of blood T cells in healthy people across ages. Then a second PCR, running roughly 7 to 11 cycles, was carried out with a sample-barcoded 5' primer and a J-beta primer mix. A single record per CDR3 protein comes from TCRdb applying MiXCR to the 5' RACE reads. The table has over a million distinct CDR3 sequences, under 55% seen once. Material: blood. The receptors originated from a woman aged 55-75 years in good health.

The chain uses TRBV27 and TRBJ2-1, with unresolved D. The germline CDR1 and CDR2 sequences are MNHEY and SMNVEV (reference sequence). V lost 2 bases to trimming and J lost 4 bases, with 21 bases between them. The CDR3 length is 18 residues. The CDR3 DNA follows: TGTGCCAGCAGTTTAATGAATCCGACCCGCAACCTTTACAATGAGCAGTTCTTC. Its protein product is CASSLMNPTRNLYNEQFF.

This chain joins TRBV7-6 and TRBJ2-4; 10 bases align to TRBD2. The CDR3 runs 15 residues. Germline V lookup: CDR1 SGHVS, CDR2 FNYEAQ. V lost 1 base to trimming and J lost 13 bases; unmatched junction nucleotides: 10. The CDR3 spells CASSLDSAGGYEQYF. DNA of the CDR3: TGTGCCAGCAGCTTAGATTCAGCGGGAGGGTATGAGCAGTACTTC.

Only a few counts were recorded for this clonotype. The CDR3 reads CASRGTGGWNQPQHF. CDR3 coding DNA: TGTGCCAGCAGAGGGACAGGGGGTTGGAATCAGCCCCAGCATTTT. This chain uses TRBV27 with TRBJ1-5; TRBD1 aligns across 11 bases. Germline V gene sequence: CDR1 MNHEY, CDR2 SMNVEV (reference sequence). With V trimmed by 6 bases and J by 4 bases, 5 bases remained unmatched. There are 15 residues in the CDR3.

This clonotype was counted a single time. The chain is built from TRBV6-1 and TRBJ2-7; D gene unclear. Trimming pared 7 bases from V and 1 base from J, leaving 14 bases between. The CDR3 has 14 residues. Germline-derived CDR1 and CDR2 are MNHNS and SASEGT. The CDR3 loop reads CASKRESQSYEQYF. As DNA, the CDR3 is TGTGCCAGCAAACGAGAGTCGCAGTCCTACGAGCAGTACTTC.

The rearrangement links TRBV7-2 to TRBJ2-3, with TRBD2 matching over 8 bases. This CDR3 has 15 residues. The germline V gene encodes CDR1 SGHTA and CDR2 FQGNSA. Trimming at V came to 5 bases and at J to 1 base, leaving 5 bases not matched to a gene. DNA of the CDR3: TGTGCCAGCAGCCTGAGCGGGGGACGCACAGATACGCAGTATTTT. Its translation: CASSLSGGRTDTQYF.

The rearrangement joins TRBV6-5 to TRBJ2-1; possibly TRBD1 or TRBD2 for D (5 bases each). Germline-derived CDR1 and CDR2 are MNHEY and SVGAGI. This CDR3 is built from 14 residues. The germline V and J ends were trimmed by 6 bases and 4 bases, with 13 bases remaining between them. CDR3 sequence reads: CASSVPGRYNEQFF. Here the CDR3 DNA reads TGTGCCAGCAGCGTGCCGGGACGTTACAATGAGCAGTTCTTC.

J is TRBJ2-3 and V is TRBV7-3; D unclear. V lost 7 bases, J lost 2 bases, and 10 bases lay in between. The germline CDR1 and CDR2 sequences are SGHTA and FQGTGA. The CDR3 has 13 amino acids. Here the CDR3 DNA reads TGTGCCAGCACTCTCGGATACACAGATACGCAGTATTTT. Its protein is CASTLGYTDTQYF. The variable domain in full, with the rest retrieved from reference TRBV7-3 and TRBJ2-3, is GAGVSQTPSNKVTEKGKYVELRCDPISGHTALYWYRQSLGQGPEFLIYFQGTGAADDSGLPNDRFFAVRPEGSVSTLKIQRTERGDSAVYLCASTLGYTDTQYFGPGTRLTVL.